Listed below are T cell receptor beta chains from one sample, sequenced in a study of blood T cells in healthy people across ages. TCRdb recomputed calls from the 5' RACE reads with MiXCR, one row per CDR3 protein. The repertoire holds hundreds of thousands of distinct CDR3 sequences, with about three fifths as singletons. Sequencing was done on a sample of blood. The receptors shown here come from a young man in good health. Both conserved end residues are trimmed from each CDR3.

TRBJ2-1,TRBV4-3,ASKRTSGSWNEQF
TRBJ2-5,TRBV12-3/TRBV12-4,ASSYGGREGETQY
TRBJ2-3,TRBV3-1,ASSQATLSTDTQY
TRBJ2-7,TRBV21-1,ASSLRGGNEYKSQEDRDYYEQY
TRBJ2-7,TRBV6-2/TRBV6-3,ASSYQGELYEQY
TRBJ2-3,TRBV6-2/TRBV6-3,ASSYSTSKLQGVADTQY
TRBJ2-5,TRBV12-3/TRBV12-4,ASSLRTSWGEQY
TRBJ2-1,TRBV13,ASSPRRSYNEQF
TRBJ2-3,TRBV6-1,ASSEGMTRVTVGTQY
TRBJ2-5,TRBV6-2/TRBV6-3,ASSPSIGGEQY
TRBJ2-1,TRBV20-1,SERGKFLHEQF
TRBJ1-1,TRBV5-1,ASSPTGGLDTEAF
TRBJ2-3,TRBV29-1,SVERDSTDTQY
TRBJ1-6,TRBV20-1,SARDTTGSSYNSPLH
TRBJ2-1,TRBV10-3,AISPGQGWNEQF
TRBJ2-2,TRBV3-1,ASSPFGGGPPGELF
.,TRBV24-1,ATSAPGAERETQY
TRBJ2-7,TRBV9,ASSVGGGGSYEQY
TRBJ2-1,TRBV5-1,ASSPDRAHNEQF
TRBJ2-1,TRBV28,ASSIGYEQF
TRBJ2-5,TRBV20-1,SVAILADEETQY
TRBJ2-1,TRBV20-1,SAQKAGRGVYNEQF
TRBJ2-7,TRBV27,ASSLKGREQY
TRBJ1-2,TRBV29-1,SGETGGDGGYT
TRBJ2-7,TRBV4-3,ASSQGLGAASSEQY
TRBJ2-1,TRBV18,ASSPQRTSGSVNEQF
TRBJ2-5,TRBV15,ATGQRHLNNEQY
TRBJ2-7,TRBV4-2,ASSPSTGLGYNEQY
TRBJ2-1,TRBV18,ASSPDSPEQF
TRBJ2-3,TRBV6-5,ASSSQGFSDTQY
TRBJ2-5,TRBV20-1,SARDSSPPSGRQY
TRBJ2-5,TRBV2,ATSRDSEGGQETQY
TRBJ2-1,TRBV5-1,ASSGYGDINNEQF
TRBJ1-5,TRBV20-1,SARALSWGFSNQPQH
TRBJ2-1,TRBV29-1,SAQGLAGGPYNEQF
TRBJ2-7,TRBV20-1,SASPLRTVDSYEQY
TRBJ2-2,TRBV4-3,ASSQVTVGNTGELF
TRBJ2-7,TRBV6-2/TRBV6-3,ASSYPTGDYYEQY
TRBJ1-2,TRBV6-5,ASRDEANYGYT
.,TRBV18,ASSPPTTKRTTVYEQY
TRBJ2-3,TRBV28,ASSQNPPGRTDTQY
TRBJ2-4,TRBV5-1,ASSIGQGNDIQY
TRBJ1-2,TRBV7-2,ASSLATGGGYGYT
TRBJ2-1,TRBV7-9,AQGSFPEGGEGYEQF
TRBJ1-1,TRBV5-6,ASSSTGGLEAF
TRBJ2-1,TRBV6-2/TRBV6-3,ASTVGGFSYNEQF
TRBJ2-1,TRBV24-1,ATSDLDNEQF
TRBJ2-4,TRBV13,ASSTRQENTQY